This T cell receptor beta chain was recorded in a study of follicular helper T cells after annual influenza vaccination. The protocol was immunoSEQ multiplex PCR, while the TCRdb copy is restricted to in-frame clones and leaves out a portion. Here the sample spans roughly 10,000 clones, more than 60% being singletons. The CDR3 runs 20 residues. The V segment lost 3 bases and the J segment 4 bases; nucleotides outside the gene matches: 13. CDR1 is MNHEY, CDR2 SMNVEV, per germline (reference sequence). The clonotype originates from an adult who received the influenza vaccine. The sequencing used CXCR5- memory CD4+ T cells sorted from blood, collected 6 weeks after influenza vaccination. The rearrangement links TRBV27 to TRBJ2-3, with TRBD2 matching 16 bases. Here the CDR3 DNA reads TGTGCCAGCAGTTTTGGCCGTTTGGGACTAGCGGGGGGGCGGGCAGATACGCAGTATTTT. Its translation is CASSFGRLGLAGGRADTQYF.